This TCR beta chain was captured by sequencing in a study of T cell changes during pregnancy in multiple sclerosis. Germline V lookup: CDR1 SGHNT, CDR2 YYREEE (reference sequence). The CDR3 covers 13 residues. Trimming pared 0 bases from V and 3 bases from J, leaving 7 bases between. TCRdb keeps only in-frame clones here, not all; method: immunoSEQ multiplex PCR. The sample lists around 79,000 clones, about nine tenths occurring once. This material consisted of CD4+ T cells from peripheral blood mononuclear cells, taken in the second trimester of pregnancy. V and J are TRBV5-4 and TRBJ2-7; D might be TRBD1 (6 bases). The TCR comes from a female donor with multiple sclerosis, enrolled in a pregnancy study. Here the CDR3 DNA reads TGTGCCAGCAGCTTGGTAGGGGGCTACGAGCAGTACTTC. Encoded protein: CASSLVGGYEQYF.